This T cell receptor (beta chain) was recorded in a study of blood T cell repertoires in COVID-19. The CDR3 is made up of 15 amino acids. The V and J ends lost 2 bases and 3 bases respectively, with 8 bases between them. Germline loops: CDR1 SEHNR, CDR2 FQNEAQ (reference sequence). Data came from immunoSEQ multiplex PCR; TCRdb stores just in-frame clones and leaves some out. Of roughly 110,000 clones listed, around 90% are singletons. This sequence was found in a woman in her twenties or thirties with acute or convalescent COVID-19. The specimen was peripheral blood. This chain joins TRBV7-9 and TRBJ2-6; D remains ambiguous. The CDR3 is CASSLSGFGANVLTF. The CDR3 bases are TGTGCCAGCAGCTTATCAGGTTTTGGGGCCAACGTCCTGACTTTC.